Listed below are T cell receptor beta chains from one sample, sequenced in a study of monozygotic twins with inflammatory bowel disease. TCRdb reanalyzed the 5' RACE reads, giving one entry per CDR3 protein sequence and no DNA. The sample table sets out fewer than 200,000 distinct CDR3 sequences. Specimen: blood. Receptors originate from a human donor with ulcerative colitis or Crohn's disease, or a healthy co-twin of an affected twin (not recorded which). Both conserved end residues are part of each CDR3.

TRBV7-2	TRBJ2-2	CASSLVGTSETGELFF
TRBV27	TRBJ2-3	CASSLLGGRRTDTQYF
TRBV20-1	TRBJ2-3	CSALGLGLSDTQYF
TRBV21-1	TRBJ2-1	CAGSRTESFSSYNEQFF
TRBV7-8	TRBJ1-1	CASSVGAGYGNTEAFF
TRBV6-5	TRBJ1-6	CASSYFGENSPLHF
TRBV10-3	TRBJ2-1	CAISGLVRTESYNEQFF
TRBV19	TRBJ1-1	CASSREESRTEAFF
TRBV19	TRBJ2-1	CASSIRAVGLVYNEQFF
TRBV28	TRBJ1-2	CASRTRQGVYGYTF
TRBV25-1	TRBJ2-1	CASSDRMSYNEQFF
TRBV2	TRBJ1-6	CASTLESGGRSPLHF
TRBV12-3/TRBV12-4	TRBJ2-3	CASRASLAGGLDTQYF